A single sample is the source of the 13 T cell receptor beta chains below, sequenced in a study of OX40 agonist ivuxolimab in advanced cancers. Here immunoSEQ multiplex PCR was the method, and the copy in TCRdb shows in-frame clones only, minus some. The data contain 16,000 or so clones, approximately 86% of them singletons. Sequencing was performed on CD4+ or CD8+ T cells sorted from blood, taken in a trial of the OX40 agonist ivuxolimab. The receptors were gathered from an adult with an advanced solid tumor such as melanoma, head and neck, liver or kidney cancer.

The chain recombines TRBV30 with TRBJ1-2; perhaps TRBD1 as D (5 bases). This CDR3 spans 12 amino acids. The germline CDR1 and CDR2 sequences are GTSNPN and SVGIG (reference sequence). V gave up 5 bases and J gave up 7 bases, with 14 bases separating them. CDR3 sequence: CAWGQQAGGYTF. The CDR3 nucleotides read TGTGCCTGGGGACAACAGGCCGGTGGCTACACCTTC.

This clone came up once. The CDR3 protein is CASSDHGGAGELFF. DNA of the CDR3: TGTGCCAGCAGCGACCATGGCGGGGCCGGGGAGCTGTTTTTT. This chain connects TRBV9 to TRBJ2-2, with a tentative D call TRBD2 (6 bases). Trimming took 3 bases from V and 6 from J, leaving 12 bases between them. The CDR3 consists of 14 residues. Germline V gene data show CDR1 as SGDLS and CDR2 as YYNGEE.

The chain links TRBV7-2 to TRBJ1-5; unclear D gene. Germline V lookup: CDR1 SGHTA, CDR2 FQGNSA. Trimming cost V 1 base and J 1 base, with 2 bases left between them. The CDR3 length is 13 residues. The CDR3 sequence is CASSLESNQPQHF. DNA of the CDR3: TGTGCCAGCAGCTTAGAGAGCAATCAGCCCCAGCATTTT.

J is TRBJ1-1 and V is TRBV10-3; no firm D call. The CDR3 length is 13 residues. V gave up 4 bases and J gave up 9 bases, with 15 bases separating them. The germline V gene has CDR1 ENHRY and CDR2 SYGVKD. CDR3 sequence (DNA): TGTGCCATCAGTGCCACGCTGGGAGGCAAAGCTTTCTTT. Residues: CAISATLGGKAFF.

This clone was detected a few times. The rearrangement uses TRBV15 and TRBJ2-4; D remains ambiguous. The CDR3 is 14 residues long. V was pared by 0 bases and J by 1 base, with 4 bases between. Per the germline V gene, CDR1 is LNHNV and CDR2 is YYDKDF (reference sequence). The CDR3 bases are TGTGCCACCAGCAGAGACAGGGCCAAAAACATTCAGTACTTC. Its protein is CATSRDRAKNIQYF.

CDR3 residues: CAISGVQGGANEQFF. For the CDR3, the DNA is TGTGCCATCAGTGGAGTTCAAGGAGGGGCCAATGAGCAGTTCTTC. The genes are TRBV10-3 and TRBJ2-1; tentative D call: TRBD2 (6 bases). V lost 4 bases and J 6 bases, leaving 16 bases between the germline ends. In germline, CDR1 is ENHRY, CDR2 SYGVKD. This CDR3 spans 15 amino acids.

The chain employs TRBV11-3 and TRBJ2-1, with TRBD2 identical over 9 bases. V shed 4 bases, J shed 7 bases, and the junction held 8 bases outside the gene matches. Germline V gene lookup returns CDR1 SGHNT and CDR2 YENEEA. This CDR3 has 15 residues. The CDR3 nucleotides are TGTGCCAGCAGCTCCAATAGCGGGAGATTGAATGAGCAGTTCTTC. Translation: CASSSNSGRLNEQFF.

The chain is built from TRBV19 and TRBJ2-5; 8 bases match TRBD1. Trimming at V came to 5 bases and at J to 5 bases, leaving 7 bases not matched to a gene. CDR3 length equals 14 residues. Germline V CDR1 and CDR2: LNHDA, SQIVND (reference sequence). In nucleotides, the CDR3 is TGTGCCAGTAGTCGGGCCTGGGACAGGGAGACCCAGTACTTC. It specifies CASSRAWDRETQYF.

This clone has only one observation. This sequence joins TRBV5-4 and TRBJ1-2; perhaps TRBD1 as D (6 bases). Trimming pared 9 bases from V and 8 bases from J, leaving 20 bases between. The CDR3 spans 13 residues. From germline, CDR1 is SGHNT and CDR2 YYREEE (reference sequence). CDR3 DNA sequence: TGTGCCATCTTCGGGACAAACTCTCGGGGCTACACCTTC. Residues: CAIFGTNSRGYTF.

This clone has a single count. This rearrangement joins TRBV9 to TRBJ2-1, with D perhaps TRBD2 (6 bases). The CDR3 spans 15 residues. Trimming took off 0 bases at V and 2 bases at J, with 9 bases between the two ends. Germline V gene sequence: CDR1 SGDLS, CDR2 YYNGEE. CDR3 DNA: TGTGCCAGCAGCGTAGATGGCGGGACCTACAATGAGCAGTTCTTC. Protein product: CASSVDGGTYNEQFF.

This rearrangement joins TRBV5-6 to TRBJ2-1; D remains ambiguous. CDR3 length equals 15 residues. V lost 4 bases to trimming and J lost 6 bases, with 17 bases between them. The germline CDR1 and CDR2 sequences are SGHDT and YYEEEE. Here the CDR3 reads CASSPDALVINEQFF. The CDR3 nucleotides are TGTGCCAGCAGCCCGGACGCACTCGTCATCAATGAGCAGTTCTTC. Complete variable domain (other parts from reference TRBV5-6 and TRBJ2-1): DAGVTQSPTHLIKTRGQQVTLRCSPKSGHDTVSWYQQALGQGPQFIFQYYEEEERQRGNFPDRFSGHQFPNYSSELNVNALLLGDSALYLCASSPDALVINEQFFGPGTRLTVL.

There are a few counts of this clone. The chain is built from TRBV7-6 and TRBJ2-7, with D maybe TRBD1 (6 bases). The length of the CDR3 is 13 residues. Germline CDR1 and CDR2: SGHVS and FNYEAQ. Trimming left V 4 bases short and J 6 bases short, with 13 bases between. The CDR3 region is CASSSDDRFEQYF. DNA for the CDR3: TGTGCCAGCAGCTCGGACGACAGGTTCGAGCAGTACTTC.

The CDR3 loop is CASIGQPNKNIQYF. The CDR3 DNA is TGTGCCAGCATCGGGCAGCCAAACAAAAACATTCAGTACTTC. The chain links TRBV2 to TRBJ2-4; no firm D call. The germline gives CDR1 SNHLY, CDR2 FYNNEI. Trimming took off 7 bases at V and 3 bases at J, with 13 bases between the two ends. This CDR3 is 14 amino acids long.